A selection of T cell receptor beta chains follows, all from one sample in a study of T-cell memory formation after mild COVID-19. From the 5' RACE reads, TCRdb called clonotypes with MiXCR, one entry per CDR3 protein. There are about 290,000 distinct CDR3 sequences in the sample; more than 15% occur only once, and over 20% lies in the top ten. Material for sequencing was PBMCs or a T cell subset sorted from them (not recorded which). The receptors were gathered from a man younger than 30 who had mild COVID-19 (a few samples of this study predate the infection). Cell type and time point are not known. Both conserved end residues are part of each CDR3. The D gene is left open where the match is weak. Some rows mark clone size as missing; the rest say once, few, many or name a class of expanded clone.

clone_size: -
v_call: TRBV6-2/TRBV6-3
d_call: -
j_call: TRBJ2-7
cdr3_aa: CASSSQYEQYF
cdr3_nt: TGTGCCAGCAGTTCTCAGTACGAGCAGTACTTC

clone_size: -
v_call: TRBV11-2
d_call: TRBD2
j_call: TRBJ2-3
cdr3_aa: CASRQPGGSSSTDTQYF
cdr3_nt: TGTGCCAGCAGGCAGCCGGGGGGGAGTTCTAGCACAGATACGCAGTATTTT

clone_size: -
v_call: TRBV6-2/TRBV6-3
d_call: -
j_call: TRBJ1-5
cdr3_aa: CASSYYWGGQPQHF
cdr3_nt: TGTGCCAGCAGTTACTATTGGGGAGGTCAGCCCCAGCATTTT

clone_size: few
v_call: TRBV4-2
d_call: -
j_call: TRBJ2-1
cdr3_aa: CASSQVGLPPNNEQFF
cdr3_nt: TGTGCCAGCAGCCAAGTAGGCCTGCCCCCGAACAATGAGCAGTTCTTC

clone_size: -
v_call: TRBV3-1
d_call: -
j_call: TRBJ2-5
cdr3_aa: CASSQGFWGQEETQYF
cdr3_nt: TGTGCCAGCAGCCAAGGGTTTTGGGGGCAGGAGGAGACCCAGTACTTC

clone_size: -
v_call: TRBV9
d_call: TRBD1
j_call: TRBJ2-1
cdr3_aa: CASNEGTGNYNEQFF
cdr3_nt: TGTGCCAGCAACGAAGGGACAGGGAACTACAATGAGCAGTTCTTC

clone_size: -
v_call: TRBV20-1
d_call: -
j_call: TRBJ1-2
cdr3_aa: CSAGTTAAGYTF
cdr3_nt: TGCAGTGCGGGGACGACCGCGGCTGGCTACACCTTC

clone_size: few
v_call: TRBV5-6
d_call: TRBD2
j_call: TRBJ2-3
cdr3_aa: CASSSQTSGGDTQYF
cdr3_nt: TGTGCCAGCAGCTCCCAGACTAGCGGGGGGGATACGCAGTATTTT

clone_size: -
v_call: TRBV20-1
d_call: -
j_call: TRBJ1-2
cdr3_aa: CSAQVRDPYGYTF
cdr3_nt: TGCAGTGCTCAGGTGCGGGACCCTTATGGCTACACCTTC

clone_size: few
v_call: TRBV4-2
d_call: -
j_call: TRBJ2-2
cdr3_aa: CASSQGSRTGELFF
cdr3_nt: TGTGCCAGCAGCCAAGGGTCCAGAACCGGGGAGCTGTTTTTT

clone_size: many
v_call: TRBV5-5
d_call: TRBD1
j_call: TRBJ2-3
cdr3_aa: CASSRNPGQASIPDTQYF
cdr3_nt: TGTGCCAGCAGCAGAAACCCGGGACAGGCTTCCATCCCAGATACGCAGTATTTT

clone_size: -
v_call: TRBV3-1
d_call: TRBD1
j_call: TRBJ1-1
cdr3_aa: CASSPQGGTGLNTEAFF
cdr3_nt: TGTGCCAGCAGCCCACAAGGAGGGACAGGATTGAACACTGAAGCTTTCTTT

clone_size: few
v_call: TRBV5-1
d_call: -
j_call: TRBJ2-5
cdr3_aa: CASSSDGVRETQYF
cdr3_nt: TGCGCCAGCAGCTCGGACGGAGTTCGGGAGACCCAGTACTTC

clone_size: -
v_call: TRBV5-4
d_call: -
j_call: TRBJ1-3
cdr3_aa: CASSLGQAPSGNTIYF
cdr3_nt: TGTGCCAGCAGCTTGGGACAGGCCCCCTCTGGAAACACCATATATTTT

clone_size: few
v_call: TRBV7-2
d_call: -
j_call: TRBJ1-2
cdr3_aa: CASSLEANIGYTF
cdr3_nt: TGTGCCAGCAGCTTAGAAGCTAATATTGGCTACACCTTC

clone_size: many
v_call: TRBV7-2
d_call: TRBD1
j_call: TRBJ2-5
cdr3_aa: CASSGTGATQYF
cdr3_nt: TGTGCCAGCAGCGGGACAGGGGCGACCCAGTACTTC

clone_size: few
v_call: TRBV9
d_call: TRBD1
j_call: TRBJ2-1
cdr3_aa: CASSVTGGSYNEQFF
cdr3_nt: TGTGCCAGCAGCGTCACAGGGGGCTCCTACAATGAGCAGTTCTTC

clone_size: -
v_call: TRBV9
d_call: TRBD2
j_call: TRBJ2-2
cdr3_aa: CASSHRLAGGNTGELFF
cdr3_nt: TGTGCCAGCAGCCACAGACTAGCGGGGGGGAACACCGGGGAGCTGTTTTTT

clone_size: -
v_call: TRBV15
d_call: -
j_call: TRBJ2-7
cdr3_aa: CATSRERTASYEQYF
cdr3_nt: TGTGCCACCAGCAGAGAGAGGACAGCAAGCTACGAGCAGTACTTC

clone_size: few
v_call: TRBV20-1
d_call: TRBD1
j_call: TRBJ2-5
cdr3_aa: CSASGTVQETQYF
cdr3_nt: TGCAGTGCTAGTGGGACAGTCCAAGAGACCCAGTACTTC

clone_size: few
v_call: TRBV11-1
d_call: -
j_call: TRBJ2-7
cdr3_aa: CASSLVYYEQYF
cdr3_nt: TGTGCCAGCAGCTTAGTATACTACGAGCAGTACTTC

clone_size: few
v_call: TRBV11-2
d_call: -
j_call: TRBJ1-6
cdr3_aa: CASSLEVGSDSPLHF
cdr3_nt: TGTGCCAGCAGCTTAGAGGTGGGGTCGGACTCACCCCTCCACTTT

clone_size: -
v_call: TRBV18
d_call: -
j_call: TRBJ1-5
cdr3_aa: CASSTGRNQPQHF
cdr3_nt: TGTGCCAGCTCAACCGGACGGAATCAGCCCCAGCATTTT

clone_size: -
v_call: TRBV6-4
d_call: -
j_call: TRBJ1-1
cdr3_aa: CASSEQGSTEAFF
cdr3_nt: TGTGCCAGCAGTGAACAGGGTAGCACTGAAGCTTTCTTT

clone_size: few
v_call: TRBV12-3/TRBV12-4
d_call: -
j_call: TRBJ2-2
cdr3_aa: CASSFGQNTGELFF
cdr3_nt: TGTGCCAGCAGTTTTGGACAGAACACCGGGGAGCTGTTTTTT

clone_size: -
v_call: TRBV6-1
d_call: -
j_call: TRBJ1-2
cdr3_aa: CASSPDISYGYTF
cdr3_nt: TGTGCCAGCAGTCCAGACATAAGCTATGGCTACACCTTC

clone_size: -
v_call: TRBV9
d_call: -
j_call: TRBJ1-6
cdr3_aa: CASSPAGGVPPLHF
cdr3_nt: TGTGCCAGCAGCCCCGCCGGTGGAGTCCCACCCCTCCACTTT

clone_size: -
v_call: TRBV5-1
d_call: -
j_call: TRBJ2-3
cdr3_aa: CASSFLRATDTQYF
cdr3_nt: TGCGCCAGCAGCTTTTTAAGGGCGACAGATACGCAGTATTTT

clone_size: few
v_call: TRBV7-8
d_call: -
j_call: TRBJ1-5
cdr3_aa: CASSRGRQNNQPQHF
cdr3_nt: TGTGCCAGCAGCCGAGGGCGACAGAACAATCAGCCCCAGCATTTT

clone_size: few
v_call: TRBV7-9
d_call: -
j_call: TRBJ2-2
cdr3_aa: CASSPSPGSKTGELFF
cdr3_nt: TGTGCCAGCAGCCCAAGTCCCGGGAGCAAAACCGGGGAGCTGTTTTTT

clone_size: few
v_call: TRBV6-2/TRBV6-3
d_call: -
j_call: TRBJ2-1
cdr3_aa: CALGSSYNEQFF
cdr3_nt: TGTGCCCTCGGAAGCTCCTACAATGAGCAGTTCTTC